The clone carrying this T cell receptor (beta chain) was recorded at least ten times. Its antigen is unidentified. These data come from a study of blood T cells in healthy people across ages. The study, taken as a whole, reports: Since the PBMCs were unsorted, naive and antigen-experienced cells could not be conclusively compared.

CDR1 and CDR2 from the germline V gene are LGHDT and YNNKEL (reference sequence). The CDR3 extends over 15 amino acids. V lost 0 bases and J 6 bases, leaving 13 bases between the germline ends. Next came a second PCR, run for roughly 6 to 11 cycles, which used a sample-barcoded 5' primer along with a J-beta primer mix. Sequencing of every sample gave 2.5 million or more CDR3-containing paired-end reads. TCRdb re-called the 5' RACE reads through MiXCR, storing one row per CDR3 protein. The sample consists of hundreds of thousands of distinct CDR3 sequences, more than 20% of them appearing once. This TCR derives from a man aged 65 to 79 in good health. This chain links TRBV3-1 with TRBJ2-3; perhaps D is TRBD1 or TRBD2 (5 bases each). Sequenced input: blood. The CDR3 DNA sequence: TGTGCCAGCAGCCAAGACGGGACCCCATCGGATACGCAGTATTTT. This codes for CASSQDGTPSDTQYF.